These T cell receptor beta chains were read from a single sample in a study of T cell responses to AZD1222 COVID-19 vaccine. Produced via immunoSEQ multiplex PCR; TCRdb's table is partial and in-frame only. The repertoire holds some 91,000 clones, around 86% seen once, with around 2% in the top ten. The sample was peripheral blood, taken on day 0 of AZD1222 vaccination. These receptors were obtained from an adult in good health. The CDR3 runs from the conserved cysteine through the conserved F or W. The order of the fields is CDR3 length, V gene, J gene, CDR3 protein.

13,TRBV18,TRBJ2-1,CASSLDRLNEQFF
14,TRBV20-1,TRBJ1-5,CSASAGAPNQPQHF
12,TRBV29-1,TRBJ2-5,CSARVGQETQYF
20,TRBV5-1,TRBJ2-5,CASSLVPHTLAGGRQETQYF
17,TRBV5-1,TRBJ2-1,CASSSDPPGQGGNEQFF
15,TRBV7-9,TRBJ1-4,CASTTGQGLNEKLFF
11,TRBV7-9,TRBJ2-7,CASSFSYEQYF
15,TRBV6-5,TRBJ2-1,CASSSGLAGGPEQFF
14,TRBV10-3,TRBJ2-7,CAISEGGGVYEQYF
14,TRBV10-3,TRBJ1-2,CAISDHQNNYGYTF
14,TRBV6-1,TRBJ1-6,CASSEEGGNSPLHF